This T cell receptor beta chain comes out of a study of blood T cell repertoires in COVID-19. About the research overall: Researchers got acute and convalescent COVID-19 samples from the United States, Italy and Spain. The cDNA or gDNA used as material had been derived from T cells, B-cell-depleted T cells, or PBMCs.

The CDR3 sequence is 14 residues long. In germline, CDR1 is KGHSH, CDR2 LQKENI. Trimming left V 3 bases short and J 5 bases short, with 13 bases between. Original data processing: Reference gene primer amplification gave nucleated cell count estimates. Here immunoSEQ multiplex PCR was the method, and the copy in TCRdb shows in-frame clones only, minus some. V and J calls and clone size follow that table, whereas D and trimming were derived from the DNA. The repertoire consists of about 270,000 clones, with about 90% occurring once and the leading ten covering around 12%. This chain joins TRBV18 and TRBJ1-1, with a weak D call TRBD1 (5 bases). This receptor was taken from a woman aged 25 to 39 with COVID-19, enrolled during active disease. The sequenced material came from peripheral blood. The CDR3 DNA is TGTGCCAGCTCACCGTACGGCCGGGGGACTGAAGCTTTCTTT. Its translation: CASSPYGRGTEAFF. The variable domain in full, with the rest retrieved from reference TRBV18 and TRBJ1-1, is NAGVMQNPRHLVRRRGQEARLRCSPMKGHSHVYWYRQLPEEGLKFMVYLQKENIIDESGMPKERFSAEFPKEGPSILRIQQVVRGDSAAYFCASSPYGRGTEAFFGQGTRLTVV.